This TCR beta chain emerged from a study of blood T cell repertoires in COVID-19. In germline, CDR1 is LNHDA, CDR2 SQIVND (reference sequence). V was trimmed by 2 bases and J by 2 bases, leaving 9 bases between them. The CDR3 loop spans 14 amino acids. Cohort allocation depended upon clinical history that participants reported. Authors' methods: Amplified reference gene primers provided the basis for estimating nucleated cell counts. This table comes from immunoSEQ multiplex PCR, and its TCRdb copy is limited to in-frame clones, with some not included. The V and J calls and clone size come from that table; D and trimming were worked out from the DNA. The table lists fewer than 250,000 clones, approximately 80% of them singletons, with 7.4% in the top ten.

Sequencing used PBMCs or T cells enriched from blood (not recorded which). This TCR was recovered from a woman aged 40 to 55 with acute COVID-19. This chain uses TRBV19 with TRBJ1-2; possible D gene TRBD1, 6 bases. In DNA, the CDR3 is TGTGCCAGTAGTATAACAGGGTCGAACTATGGCTACACCTTC. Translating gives CASSITGSNYGYTF.